Listed below are T cell receptor beta chains from one sample, sequenced in a study of human T cells and chemical hapten exposure. Each CDR3 protein is one row after TCRdb ran MiXCR on the RACE reads. The data show about 77,000 distinct CDR3 sequences, 8.5% to 10% seen once. Input material: whole blood. The receptors here all came from a female donor in good health. Some clones in this sample may be carry-over from other donors' samples. Each CDR3 is given with its conserved first and last residue. D genes are given only for firm matches. Size is stated for part of the rows, as once, few or many counts, or as a class when the clone is expanded.

clone_size: few; j_call: TRBJ2-2; d_call: -; v_call: TRBV7-9; cdr3_nt: TGTGCCAGCAGCCGACCGGACCGGGCGGGTGGCACCGGGGAGCTGTTTTTT; cdr3_aa: CASSRPDRAGGTGELFF
clone_size: -; j_call: TRBJ1-6; d_call: -; v_call: TRBV18; cdr3_nt: TGTGCCAGCCAGGCCATCGAGGTAGCTAATTCACCCCTCCACTTT; cdr3_aa: CASQAIEVANSPLHF
clone_size: many; j_call: TRBJ2-3; d_call: TRBD2; v_call: TRBV15; cdr3_nt: TGTGCCACCAGCCTAACTAGCGGGGGCTCGGATACGCAGTATTTT; cdr3_aa: CATSLTSGGSDTQYF
clone_size: many; j_call: TRBJ2-4; d_call: TRBD1; v_call: TRBV6-1; cdr3_nt: TGTGCCAGCTTGGAACGGCTATTCGACAGGGTAATAGTCAAAAACATTCAGTACTTC; cdr3_aa: CASLERLFDRVIVKNIQYF
clone_size: few; j_call: TRBJ1-1; d_call: -; v_call: TRBV6-1; cdr3_nt: TGTGCCAGCCTCGGTCAGGCCCCTATAATGAACACTGAAGCTTTCTTT; cdr3_aa: CASLGQAPIMNTEAFF
clone_size: -; j_call: TRBJ2-1; d_call: TRBD2; v_call: TRBV6-2/TRBV6-3; cdr3_nt: TGTGCCAGCAGTTACTCGACCGTTCTAGCGGGGTACAATGAGCAGTTCTTC; cdr3_aa: CASSYSTVLAGYNEQFF
clone_size: -; j_call: TRBJ2-7; d_call: -; v_call: TRBV29-1; cdr3_nt: TGCAGCGTGGGACGGGGATCCTACGAGCAGTACTTC; cdr3_aa: CSVGRGSYEQYF
clone_size: few; j_call: TRBJ2-1; d_call: -; v_call: TRBV12-3/TRBV12-4; cdr3_nt: TGTGCCAGCACCCTAGGTAGGGGGATGACCTACAATGAGCAGTTCTTC; cdr3_aa: CASTLGRGMTYNEQFF
clone_size: -; j_call: TRBJ1-2; d_call: -; v_call: TRBV29-1; cdr3_nt: TGCAGCGTTGACGGGGGGGCCCTTGGCTACACCTTC; cdr3_aa: CSVDGGALGYTF
clone_size: many; j_call: TRBJ1-6; d_call: -; v_call: TRBV7-2; cdr3_nt: TGTGCCAGCAGCTTAGTGCCGGGCGAGGGGACTTCACCCCTCCACTTT; cdr3_aa: CASSLVPGEGTSPLHF
clone_size: many; j_call: TRBJ1-2; d_call: -; v_call: TRBV6-1; cdr3_nt: TGTGCCAGCAGTGAAGCTCGCGTAGGTGTCTATGGCTACACCTTC; cdr3_aa: CASSEARVGVYGYTF
clone_size: -; j_call: TRBJ1-6; d_call: TRBD1; v_call: TRBV2; cdr3_nt: TGTGCCAGCAGTGCGGACAGGGGTGGTTCACCCCTCCACTTT; cdr3_aa: CASSADRGGSPLHF
clone_size: many; j_call: TRBJ1-2; d_call: -; v_call: TRBV5-1; cdr3_nt: TGCGCCAGCAGCTTGGGAGCGGACAACTATGGCTACACCTTC; cdr3_aa: CASSLGADNYGYTF
clone_size: few; j_call: TRBJ2-2; d_call: -; v_call: TRBV6-5; cdr3_nt: TGTGCCAGCAGTTACTGTGGGGCGGCCGGGGAGCTGTTTTTT; cdr3_aa: CASSYCGAAGELFF
clone_size: many; j_call: TRBJ2-1; d_call: -; v_call: TRBV6-5; cdr3_nt: TGTGCCAGCAGTTACTCGGAATGGTATGGTTTAGGTGAGCAGTTCTTC; cdr3_aa: CASSYSEWYGLGEQFF
clone_size: many; j_call: TRBJ2-3; d_call: -; v_call: TRBV2; cdr3_nt: TGTGCCACTCCTTTCTCCGGGCGGGGCACAGATACGCAGTATTTT; cdr3_aa: CATPFSGRGTDTQYF
clone_size: few; j_call: TRBJ2-4; d_call: -; v_call: TRBV29-1; cdr3_nt: TGCAGCGTTGAATTGCGGTTAGCCAAAAACATTCAGTACTTC; cdr3_aa: CSVELRLAKNIQYF
clone_size: -; j_call: TRBJ2-7; d_call: -; v_call: TRBV10-3; cdr3_nt: TGTGCCATCAGTGAGTCGATCAGCGAGCAGTACTTC; cdr3_aa: CAISESISEQYF
clone_size: -; j_call: TRBJ2-7; d_call: TRBD2; v_call: TRBV6-5; cdr3_nt: TGTGCCAGCAGTCCTACCAAGGGCTGGGGAGGGGCCCGAGGCAAAAACTACGAGCAGTACTTC; cdr3_aa: CASSPTKGWGGARGKNYEQYF
clone_size: -; j_call: TRBJ2-5; d_call: -; v_call: TRBV5-1; cdr3_nt: TGCGCCAGCAGCGACAGGCAAGAGACCCAGTACTTC; cdr3_aa: CASSDRQETQYF
clone_size: -; j_call: TRBJ1-1; d_call: -; v_call: TRBV12-3/TRBV12-4; cdr3_nt: TGTGCCAGCAGTTTTACCCTTAGCAGGCTGAACACTGAAGCTTTCTTT; cdr3_aa: CASSFTLSRLNTEAFF
clone_size: -; j_call: TRBJ2-1; d_call: TRBD2; v_call: TRBV20-1; cdr3_nt: TGCAGTGCTAGACGGGGGGGGGGATACAATGAGCAGTTCTTC; cdr3_aa: CSARRGGGYNEQFF
clone_size: many; j_call: TRBJ1-2; d_call: TRBD1; v_call: TRBV12-3/TRBV12-4; cdr3_nt: TGTGCCAGCAGAACGGACAGGGAGAAGGGCTACACCTTC; cdr3_aa: CASRTDREKGYTF
clone_size: -; j_call: TRBJ2-1; d_call: -; v_call: TRBV6-1; cdr3_nt: TGTGCCAGCAGTGAATTGGGTCACCCCTACAATGAGCAGTTCTTC; cdr3_aa: CASSELGHPYNEQFF
clone_size: few; j_call: TRBJ1-2; d_call: -; v_call: TRBV20-1; cdr3_nt: TGCAGTGCAATGGGGCAGCTCACTAACTATGGCTACACCTTC; cdr3_aa: CSAMGQLTNYGYTF
clone_size: -; j_call: TRBJ1-2; d_call: TRBD1; v_call: TRBV7-9; cdr3_nt: TGTGCCAGCAGCACGGGACAGAGTAACTATGGCTACACCTTC; cdr3_aa: CASSTGQSNYGYTF
clone_size: -; j_call: TRBJ1-5; d_call: -; v_call: TRBV29-1; cdr3_nt: TGCAGCGTTGAGGTGTCTGGCAATCAGCCCCAGCATTTT; cdr3_aa: CSVEVSGNQPQHF
clone_size: many; j_call: TRBJ2-7; d_call: -; v_call: TRBV20-1; cdr3_nt: TGCAGTGCTGCCCCCCCCCAGGGCCAGTATTACGAGCAGTACTTC; cdr3_aa: CSAAPPQGQYYEQYF
clone_size: -; j_call: TRBJ2-1; d_call: TRBD1; v_call: TRBV2; cdr3_nt: TGTGCCAGCAAGGGGGACAGGGGGGTCTACAATGAGCAGTTCTTC; cdr3_aa: CASKGDRGVYNEQFF
clone_size: few; j_call: TRBJ1-6; d_call: -; v_call: TRBV18; cdr3_nt: TGTGCCAGCTCATCTACAGGGAGGGACTCACCCCTCCACTTT; cdr3_aa: CASSSTGRDSPLHF
clone_size: few; j_call: TRBJ2-7; d_call: -; v_call: TRBV30; cdr3_nt: TGTGCCTGGAGTGGCCTCTACGAGCAGTACTTC; cdr3_aa: CAWSGLYEQYF
clone_size: many; j_call: TRBJ1-1; d_call: -; v_call: TRBV18; cdr3_nt: TGTGCCAGCTCATCCGACTTCTCGGGGGTTGAAGCTTTCTTT; cdr3_aa: CASSSDFSGVEAFF
clone_size: -; j_call: TRBJ1-6; d_call: TRBD1; v_call: TRBV5-4; cdr3_nt: TGTGCCAGCAGCTTCCGTTCGGGACAGGGGAATTCACCCCTCCACTTT; cdr3_aa: CASSFRSGQGNSPLHF
clone_size: few; j_call: TRBJ2-3; d_call: -; v_call: TRBV12-3/TRBV12-4; cdr3_nt: TGTGCCAGCAGCCCCTCTGGAGATACGCAGTATTTT; cdr3_aa: CASSPSGDTQYF